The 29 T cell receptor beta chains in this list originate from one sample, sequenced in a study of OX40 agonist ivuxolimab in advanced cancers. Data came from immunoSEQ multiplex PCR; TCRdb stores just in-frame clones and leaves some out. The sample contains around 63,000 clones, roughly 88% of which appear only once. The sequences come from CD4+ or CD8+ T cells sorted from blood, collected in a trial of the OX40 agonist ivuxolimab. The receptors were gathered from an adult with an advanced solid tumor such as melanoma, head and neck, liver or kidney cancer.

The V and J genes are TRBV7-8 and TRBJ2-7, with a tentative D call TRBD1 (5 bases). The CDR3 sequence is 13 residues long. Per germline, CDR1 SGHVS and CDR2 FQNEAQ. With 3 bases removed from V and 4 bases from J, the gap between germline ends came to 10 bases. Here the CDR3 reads CASSLRTSYEQYF. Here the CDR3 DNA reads TGTGCCAGCAGCTTGAGGACATCATACGAGCAGTACTTC.

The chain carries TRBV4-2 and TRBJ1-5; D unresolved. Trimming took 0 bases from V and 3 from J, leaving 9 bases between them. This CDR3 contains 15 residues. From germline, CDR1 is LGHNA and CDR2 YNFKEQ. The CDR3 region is CASSQDGTVNQPQHF. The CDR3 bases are TGTGCCAGCAGCCAAGATGGAACAGTCAATCAGCCCCAGCATTTT.

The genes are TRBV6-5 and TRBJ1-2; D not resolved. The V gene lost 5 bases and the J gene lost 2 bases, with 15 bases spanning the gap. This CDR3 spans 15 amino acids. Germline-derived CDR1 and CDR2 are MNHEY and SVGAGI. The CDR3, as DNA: TGTGCCAGCAGTCTCTTGACATCCCCCAACTATGGCTACACCTTC. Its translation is CASSLLTSPNYGYTF.

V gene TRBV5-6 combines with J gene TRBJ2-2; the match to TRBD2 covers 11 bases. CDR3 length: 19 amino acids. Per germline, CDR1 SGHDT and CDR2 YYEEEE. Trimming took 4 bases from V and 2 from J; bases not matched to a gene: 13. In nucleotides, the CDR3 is TGTGCCAGCAGCCCCCCCCCGGGACTAGCGGTGCCTAACACCGGGGAGCTGTTTTTT. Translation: CASSPPPGLAVPNTGELFF.

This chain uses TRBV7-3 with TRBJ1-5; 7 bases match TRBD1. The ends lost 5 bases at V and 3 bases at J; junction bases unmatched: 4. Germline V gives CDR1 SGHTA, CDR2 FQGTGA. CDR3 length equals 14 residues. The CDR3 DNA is TGTGCCAGCAGCCCTGGGACAGACAATCAGCCCCAGCATTTT. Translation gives CASSPGTDNQPQHF. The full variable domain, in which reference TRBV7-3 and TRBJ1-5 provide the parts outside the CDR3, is GAGVSQTPSNKVTEKGKYVELRCDPISGHTALYWYRQSLGQGPEFLIYFQGTGAADDSGLPNDRFFAVRPEGSVSTLKIQRTERGDSAVYLCASSPGTDNQPQHFGDGTRLSIL.

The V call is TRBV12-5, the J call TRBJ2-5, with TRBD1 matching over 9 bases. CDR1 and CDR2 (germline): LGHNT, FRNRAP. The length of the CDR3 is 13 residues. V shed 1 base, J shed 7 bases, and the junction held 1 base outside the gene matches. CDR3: CASGLGTGVTQYF. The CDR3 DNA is TGTGCTAGTGGTTTGGGGACAGGGGTGACCCAGTACTTC.

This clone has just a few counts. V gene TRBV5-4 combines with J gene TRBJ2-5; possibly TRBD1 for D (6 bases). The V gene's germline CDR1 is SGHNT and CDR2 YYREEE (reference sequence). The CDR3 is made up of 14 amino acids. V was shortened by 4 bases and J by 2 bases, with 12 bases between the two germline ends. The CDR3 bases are TGTGCCAGCAGCAGGGGGACGGGACAAGAGACCCAGTACTTC. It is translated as CASSRGTGQETQYF.

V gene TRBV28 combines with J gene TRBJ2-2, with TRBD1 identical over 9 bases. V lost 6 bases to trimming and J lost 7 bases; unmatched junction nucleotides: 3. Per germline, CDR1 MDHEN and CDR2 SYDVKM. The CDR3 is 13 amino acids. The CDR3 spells CASRQGAGGELFF. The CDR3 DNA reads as TGTGCCAGCAGACAGGGGGCGGGCGGGGAGCTGTTTTTT.

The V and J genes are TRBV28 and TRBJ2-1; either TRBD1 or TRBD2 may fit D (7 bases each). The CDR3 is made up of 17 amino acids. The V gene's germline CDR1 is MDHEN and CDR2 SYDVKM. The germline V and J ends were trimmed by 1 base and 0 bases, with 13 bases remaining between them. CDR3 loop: CASSLSQGGSSYNEQFF. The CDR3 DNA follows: TGTGCCAGCAGTTTATCCCAGGGGGGGAGCTCCTACAATGAGCAGTTCTTC.

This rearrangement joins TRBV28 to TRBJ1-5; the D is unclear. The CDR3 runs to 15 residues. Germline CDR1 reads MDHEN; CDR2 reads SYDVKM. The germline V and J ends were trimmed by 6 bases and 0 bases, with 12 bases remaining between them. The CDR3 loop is CASSRPNYSNQPQHF. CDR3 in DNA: TGTGCCAGCAGCCGCCCCAATTATAGCAATCAGCCCCAGCATTTT.

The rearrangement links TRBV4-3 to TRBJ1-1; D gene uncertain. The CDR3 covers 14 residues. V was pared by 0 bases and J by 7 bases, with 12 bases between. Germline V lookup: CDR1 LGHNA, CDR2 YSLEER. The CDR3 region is CASSQDPRIDEAFF. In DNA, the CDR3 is TGCGCCAGCAGCCAAGATCCCCGGATAGATGAAGCTTTCTTT.

CDR3 DNA sequence: TGTGCCACTAACTCTGGAAACACCATATATTTT. This translates into CATNSGNTIYF. The J gene is TRBJ1-3, the V gene TRBV10-3; D is undetermined. The CDR3 is made up of 11 amino acids. Trimming shortened V by 10 bases and J by 0 bases, and 4 bases separated the two germline ends. Germline CDR1 ENHRY, CDR2 SYGVKD.

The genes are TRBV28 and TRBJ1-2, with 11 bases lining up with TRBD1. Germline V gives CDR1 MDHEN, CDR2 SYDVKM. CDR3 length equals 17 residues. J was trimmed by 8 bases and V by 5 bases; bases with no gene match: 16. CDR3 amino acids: CASSIRTGGFFIGGYTF. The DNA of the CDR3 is TGTGCCAGCAGTATAAGGACAGGGGGCTTTTTTATAGGGGGCTACACCTTC.

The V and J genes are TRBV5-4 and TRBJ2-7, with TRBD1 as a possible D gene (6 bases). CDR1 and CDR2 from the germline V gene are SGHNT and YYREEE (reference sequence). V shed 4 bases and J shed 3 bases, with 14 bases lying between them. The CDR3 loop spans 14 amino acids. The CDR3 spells CASSAGAHNYEQYF. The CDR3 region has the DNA TGTGCCAGCAGCGCAGGGGCCCACAACTACGAGCAGTACTTC.

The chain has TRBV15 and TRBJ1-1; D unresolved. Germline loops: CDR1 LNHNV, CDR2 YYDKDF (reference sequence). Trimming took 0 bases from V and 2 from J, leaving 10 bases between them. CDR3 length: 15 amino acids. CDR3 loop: CATSRDAYGNTEAFF. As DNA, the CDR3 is TGTGCCACCAGCAGAGATGCTTATGGTAACACTGAAGCTTTCTTT.

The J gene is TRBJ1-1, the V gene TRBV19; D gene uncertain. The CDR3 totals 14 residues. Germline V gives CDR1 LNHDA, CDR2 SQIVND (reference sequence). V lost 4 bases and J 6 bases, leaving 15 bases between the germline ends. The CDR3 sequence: CASSKREGLAEAFF. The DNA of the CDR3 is TGTGCCAGTAGTAAACGGGAAGGGTTGGCTGAAGCTTTCTTT.

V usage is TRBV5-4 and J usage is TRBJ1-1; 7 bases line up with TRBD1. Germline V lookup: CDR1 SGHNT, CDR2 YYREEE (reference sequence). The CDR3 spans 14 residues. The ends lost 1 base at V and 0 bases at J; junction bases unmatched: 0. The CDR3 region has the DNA TGTGCCAGCAGCTTGACAGGGGTGAACACTGAAGCTTTCTTT. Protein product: CASSLTGVNTEAFF.

Here the CDR3 reads CASMGQLSTDTQYF. The DNA of the CDR3 is TGTGCCAGCATGGGACAGCTTAGCACAGATACGCAGTATTTT. J is TRBJ2-3 and V is TRBV28, with 7 bases identical to TRBD1. Germline V CDR1 and CDR2: MDHEN, SYDVKM. The CDR3 covers 14 residues. Losses at the gene ends were 7 bases for V and 0 bases for J; bases not matched to a gene: 4.

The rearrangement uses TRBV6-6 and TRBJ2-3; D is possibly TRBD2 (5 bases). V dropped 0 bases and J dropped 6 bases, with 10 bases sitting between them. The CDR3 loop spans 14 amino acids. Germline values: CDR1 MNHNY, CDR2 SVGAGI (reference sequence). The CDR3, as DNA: TGTGCCAGCAGTTACTCCGGGCGGGCGGATACGCAGTATTTT. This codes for CASSYSGRADTQYF.

Here the CDR3 reads CASSERGLYTDTQYF. The CDR3 DNA follows: TGCGCCAGCAGTGAGCGGGGACTATACACAGATACGCAGTATTTT. The V call is TRBV10-2, the J call TRBJ2-3; 7 bases match TRBD2. The CDR3 is 15 amino acids. Germline lookup yields CDR1 WSHSY and CDR2 SAAADI. Trimming removed 2 bases from V and 2 bases from J; junction bases left unmatched: 4.

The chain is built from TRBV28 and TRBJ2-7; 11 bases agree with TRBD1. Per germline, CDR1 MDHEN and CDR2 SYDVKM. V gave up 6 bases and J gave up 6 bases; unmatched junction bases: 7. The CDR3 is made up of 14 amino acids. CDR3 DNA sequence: TGTGCCAGCAGATCCGCCGGGACAGGGGGCGAGCAGTACTTC. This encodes CASRSAGTGGEQYF.

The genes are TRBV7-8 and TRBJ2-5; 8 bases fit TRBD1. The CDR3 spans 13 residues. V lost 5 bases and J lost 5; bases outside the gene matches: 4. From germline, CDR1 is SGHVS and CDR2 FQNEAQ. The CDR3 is CASSLQGAETQYF. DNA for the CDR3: TGTGCCAGCAGCCTCCAGGGGGCTGAGACCCAGTACTTC.

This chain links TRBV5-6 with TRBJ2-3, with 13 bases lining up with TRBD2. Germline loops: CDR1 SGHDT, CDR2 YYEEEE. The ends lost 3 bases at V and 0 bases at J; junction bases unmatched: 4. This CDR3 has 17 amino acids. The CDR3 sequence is CASSSRTSGRSTDTQYF. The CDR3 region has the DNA TGTGCCAGCAGCTCGCGGACTAGCGGGAGAAGCACAGATACGCAGTATTTT.

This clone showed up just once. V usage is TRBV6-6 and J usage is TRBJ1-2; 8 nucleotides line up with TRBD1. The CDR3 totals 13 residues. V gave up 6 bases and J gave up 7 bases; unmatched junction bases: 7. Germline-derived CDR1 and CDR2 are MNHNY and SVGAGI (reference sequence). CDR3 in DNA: TGTGCCAGCAGCCAGGACAGGGTAGCTGGCTACACCTTC. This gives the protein CASSQDRVAGYTF.

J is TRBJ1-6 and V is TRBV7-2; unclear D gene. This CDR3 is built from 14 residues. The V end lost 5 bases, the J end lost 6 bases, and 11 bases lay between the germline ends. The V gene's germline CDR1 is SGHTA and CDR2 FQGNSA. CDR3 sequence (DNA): TGTGCCAGCAGCCCCGGAAACAGTAATTCACCCCTCCACTTT. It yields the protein CASSPGNSNSPLHF.

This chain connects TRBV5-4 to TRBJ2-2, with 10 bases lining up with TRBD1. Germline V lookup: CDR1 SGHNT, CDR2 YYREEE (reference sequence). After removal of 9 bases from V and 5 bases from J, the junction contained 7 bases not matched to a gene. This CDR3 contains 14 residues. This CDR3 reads CATKTGGTTGELFF. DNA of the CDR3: TGTGCCACGAAGACAGGGGGCACAACCGGGGAGCTGTTTTTT. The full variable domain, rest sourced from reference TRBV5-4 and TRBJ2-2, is ETGVTQSPTHLIKTRGQQVTLRCSSQSGHNTVSWYQQALGQGPQFIFQYYREEENGRGNFPPRFSGLQFPNYSSELNVNALELDDSALYLCATKTGGTTGELFFGEGSRLTVL.

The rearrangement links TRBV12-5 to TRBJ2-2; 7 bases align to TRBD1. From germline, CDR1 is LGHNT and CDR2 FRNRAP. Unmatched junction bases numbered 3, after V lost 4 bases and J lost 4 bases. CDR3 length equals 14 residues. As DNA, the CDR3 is TGTGCTAGTGGTTCGGGACAGCCCACCGGGGAGCTGTTTTTT. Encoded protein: CASGSGQPTGELFF.

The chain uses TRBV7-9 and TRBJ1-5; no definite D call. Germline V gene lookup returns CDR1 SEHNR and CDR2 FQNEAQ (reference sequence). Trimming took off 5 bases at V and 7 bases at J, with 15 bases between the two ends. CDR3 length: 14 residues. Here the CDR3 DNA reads TGTGCCAGCAGCCGGACGGGTAATTCCCAGCCCCAGCATTTT. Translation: CASSRTGNSQPQHF. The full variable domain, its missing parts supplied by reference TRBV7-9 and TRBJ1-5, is DTGVSQNPRHKITKRGQNVTFRCDPISEHNRLYWYRQTLGQGPEFLTYFQNEAQLEKSRLLSDRFSAERPKGSFSTLEIQRTEQGDSAMYLCASSRTGNSQPQHFGDGTRLSIL.

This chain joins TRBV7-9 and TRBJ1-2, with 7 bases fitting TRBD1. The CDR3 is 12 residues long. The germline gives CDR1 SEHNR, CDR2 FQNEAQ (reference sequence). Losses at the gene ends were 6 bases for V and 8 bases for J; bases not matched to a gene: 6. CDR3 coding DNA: TGTGCCAGCAGTACAGGGGTTGGGGGCTACACCTTC. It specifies CASSTGVGGYTF.